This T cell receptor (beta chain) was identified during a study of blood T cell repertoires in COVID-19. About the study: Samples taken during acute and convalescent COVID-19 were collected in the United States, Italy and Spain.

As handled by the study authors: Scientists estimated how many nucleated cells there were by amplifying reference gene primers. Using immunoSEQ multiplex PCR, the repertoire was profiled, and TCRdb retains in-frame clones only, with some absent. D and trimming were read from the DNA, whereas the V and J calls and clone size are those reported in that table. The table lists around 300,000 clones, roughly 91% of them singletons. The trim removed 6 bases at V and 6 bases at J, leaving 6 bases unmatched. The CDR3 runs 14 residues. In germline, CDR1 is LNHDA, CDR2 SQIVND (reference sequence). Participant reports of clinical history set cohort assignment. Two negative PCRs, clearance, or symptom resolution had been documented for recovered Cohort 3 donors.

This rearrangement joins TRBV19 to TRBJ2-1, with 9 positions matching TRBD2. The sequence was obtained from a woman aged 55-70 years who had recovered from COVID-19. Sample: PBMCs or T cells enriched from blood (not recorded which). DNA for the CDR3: TGTGCCAGTAGAATCGCGGGAGGGTTCAATGAGCAGTTCTTC. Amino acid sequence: CASRIAGGFNEQFF.